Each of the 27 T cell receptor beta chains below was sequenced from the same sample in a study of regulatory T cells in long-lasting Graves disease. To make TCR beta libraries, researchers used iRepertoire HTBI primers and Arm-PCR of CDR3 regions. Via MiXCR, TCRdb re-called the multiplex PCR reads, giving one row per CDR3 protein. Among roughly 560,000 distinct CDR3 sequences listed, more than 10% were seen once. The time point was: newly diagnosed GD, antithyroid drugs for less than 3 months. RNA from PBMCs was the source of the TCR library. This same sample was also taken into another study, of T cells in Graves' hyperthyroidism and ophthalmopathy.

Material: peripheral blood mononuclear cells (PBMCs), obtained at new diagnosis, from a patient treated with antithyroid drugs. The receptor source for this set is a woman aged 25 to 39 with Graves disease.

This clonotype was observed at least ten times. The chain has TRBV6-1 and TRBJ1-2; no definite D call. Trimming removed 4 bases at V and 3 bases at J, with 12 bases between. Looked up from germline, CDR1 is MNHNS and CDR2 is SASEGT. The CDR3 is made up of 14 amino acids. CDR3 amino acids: CASSGAPEDYGYTF. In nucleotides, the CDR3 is TGTGCCAGCAGTGGAGCTCCGGAGGACTATGGCTACACCTTC.

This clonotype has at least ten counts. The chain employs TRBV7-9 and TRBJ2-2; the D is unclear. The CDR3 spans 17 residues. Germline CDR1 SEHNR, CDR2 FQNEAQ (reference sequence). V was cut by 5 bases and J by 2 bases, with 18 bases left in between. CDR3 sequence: CASSLTPRSANTGELFF. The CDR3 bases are TGTGCCAGCAGCCTTACCCCTCGGTCCGCCAACACCGGGGAGCTGTTTTTT.

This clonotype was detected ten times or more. In DNA form, the CDR3 reads TGCAGTGCTAGAGCGGGACCTAGCACAGATACGCAGTATTTT. Translating gives CSARAGPSTDTQYF. This chain joins TRBV20-1 and TRBJ2-3; D is perhaps TRBD1 or TRBD2 (5 bases each). CDR1 is DFQATT, CDR2 SNEGSKA, per germline (reference sequence). V dropped 1 base and J dropped 0 bases, with 8 bases sitting between them. CDR3 length: 14 amino acids.

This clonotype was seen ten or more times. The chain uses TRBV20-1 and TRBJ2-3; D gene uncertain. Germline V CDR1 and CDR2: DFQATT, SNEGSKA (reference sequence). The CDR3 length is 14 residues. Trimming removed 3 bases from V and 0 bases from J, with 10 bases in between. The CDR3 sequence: CSASVLSSTDTQYF. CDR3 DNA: TGCAGTGCTAGTGTGCTATCTAGCACAGATACGCAGTATTTT.

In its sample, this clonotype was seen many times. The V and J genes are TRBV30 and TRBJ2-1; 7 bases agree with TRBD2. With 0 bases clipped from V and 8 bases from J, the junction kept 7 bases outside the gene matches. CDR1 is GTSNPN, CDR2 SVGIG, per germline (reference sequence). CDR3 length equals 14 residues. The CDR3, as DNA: TGTGCCTGGAGTGTCGGGGGAGGGTCGGATGAGCAGTTCTTC. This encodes CAWSVGGGSDEQFF. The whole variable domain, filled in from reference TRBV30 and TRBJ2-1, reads SQTIHQWPATLVQPVGSPLSLECTVEGTSNPNLYWYRQAAGRGLQLLFYSVGIGQISSEVPQNLSASRPQDRQFILSSKKLLLSDSGFYLCAWSVGGGSDEQFFGPGTRLTVL.

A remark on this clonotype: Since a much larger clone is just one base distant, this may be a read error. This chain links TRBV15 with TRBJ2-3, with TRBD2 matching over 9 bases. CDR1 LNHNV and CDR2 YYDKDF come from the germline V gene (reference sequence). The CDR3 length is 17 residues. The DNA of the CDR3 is TGTGTCACCAGCAGAGAACCGACTAGCGGACTCGGGGATACGCAGTATTTT. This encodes CVTSREPTSGLGDTQYF.

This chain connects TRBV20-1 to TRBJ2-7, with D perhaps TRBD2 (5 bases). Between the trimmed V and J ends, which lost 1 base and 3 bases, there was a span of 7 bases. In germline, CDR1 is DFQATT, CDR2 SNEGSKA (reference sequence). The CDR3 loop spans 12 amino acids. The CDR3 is CSARVGNYEQYF. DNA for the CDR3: TGCAGTGCTAGAGTCGGGAACTACGAGCAGTACTTC.

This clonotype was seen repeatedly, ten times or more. The CDR3 region is CASSPTSGKYNEQFF. The CDR3 DNA reads as TGTGCCAGCAGCCCGACTAGCGGGAAGTACAATGAGCAGTTCTTC. The chain is built from TRBV7-2 and TRBJ2-1; 11 bases fit TRBD2. CDR1 SGHTA and CDR2 FQGNSA come from the germline V gene. This CDR3 is built from 15 residues. V lost 5 bases, J lost 4 bases, and 4 bases stayed unmatched. The variable domain in full, with the rest retrieved from reference TRBV7-2 and TRBJ2-1, is GAGVSQSPSNKVTEKGKDVELRCDPISGHTALYWYRQSLGQGLEFLIYFQGNSAPDKSGLPSDRFSAERTGGSVSTLTIQRTQQEDSAVYLCASSPTSGKYNEQFFGPGTRLTVL.

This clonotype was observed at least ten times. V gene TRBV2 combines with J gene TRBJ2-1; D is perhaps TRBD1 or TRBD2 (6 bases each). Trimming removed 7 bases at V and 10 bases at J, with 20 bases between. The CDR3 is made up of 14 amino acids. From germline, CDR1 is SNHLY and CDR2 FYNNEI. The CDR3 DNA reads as TGTGCCAGCAAAGGGGGAGGCCCGGTTGGGGAGCAGTTCTTC. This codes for CASKGGGPVGEQFF. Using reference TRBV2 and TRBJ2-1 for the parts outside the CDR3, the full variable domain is EPEVTQTPSHQVTQMGQEVILRCVPISNHLYFYWYRQILGQKVEFLVSFYNNEISEKSEIFDDQFSVERPDGSNFTLKIRSTKLEDSAMYFCASKGGGPVGEQFFGPGTRLTVL.

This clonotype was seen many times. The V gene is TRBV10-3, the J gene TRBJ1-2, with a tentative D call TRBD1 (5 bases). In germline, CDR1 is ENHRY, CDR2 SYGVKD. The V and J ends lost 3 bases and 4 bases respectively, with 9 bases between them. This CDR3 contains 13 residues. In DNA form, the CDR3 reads TGTGCCATCAGTGATGGGGGAGCCTATGGCTACACCTTC. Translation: CAISDGGAYGYTF.

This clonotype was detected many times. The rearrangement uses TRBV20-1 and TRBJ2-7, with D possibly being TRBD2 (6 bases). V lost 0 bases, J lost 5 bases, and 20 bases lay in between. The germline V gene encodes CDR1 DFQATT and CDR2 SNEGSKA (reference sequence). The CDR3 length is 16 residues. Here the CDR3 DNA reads TGCAGTGCTAGAGATTTTCTGCCAGGGAGGAGCAACGAGCAGTACTTC. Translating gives CSARDFLPGRSNEQYF.

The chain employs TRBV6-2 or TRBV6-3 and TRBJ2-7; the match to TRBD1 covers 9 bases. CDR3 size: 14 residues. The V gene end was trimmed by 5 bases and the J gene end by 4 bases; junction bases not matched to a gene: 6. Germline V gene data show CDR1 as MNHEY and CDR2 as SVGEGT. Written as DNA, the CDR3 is TGTGCCAGCAGTACACAGGGGGCGCGTTACGAGCAGTACTTC. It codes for CASSTQGARYEQYF.

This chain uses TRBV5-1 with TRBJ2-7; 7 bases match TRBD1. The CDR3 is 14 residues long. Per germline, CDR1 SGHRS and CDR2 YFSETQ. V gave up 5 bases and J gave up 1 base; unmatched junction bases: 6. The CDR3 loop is CASRIQGTSYEQYF. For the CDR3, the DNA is TGCGCCAGCAGGATACAGGGGACATCCTACGAGCAGTACTTC. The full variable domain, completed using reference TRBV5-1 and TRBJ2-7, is KAGVTQTPRYLIKTRGQQVTLSCSPISGHRSVSWYQQTPGQGLQFLFEYFSETQRNKGNFPGRFSGRQFSNSRSEMNVSTLELGDSALYLCASRIQGTSYEQYFGPGTRLTVT.

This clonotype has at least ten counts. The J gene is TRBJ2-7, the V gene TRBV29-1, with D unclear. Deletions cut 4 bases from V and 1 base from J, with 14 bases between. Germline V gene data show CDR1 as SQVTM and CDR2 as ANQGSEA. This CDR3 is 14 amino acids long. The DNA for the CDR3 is TGCAGCGTTGTTTATCTAACAGCTTCCTACGAGCAGTACTTC. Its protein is CSVVYLTASYEQYF.

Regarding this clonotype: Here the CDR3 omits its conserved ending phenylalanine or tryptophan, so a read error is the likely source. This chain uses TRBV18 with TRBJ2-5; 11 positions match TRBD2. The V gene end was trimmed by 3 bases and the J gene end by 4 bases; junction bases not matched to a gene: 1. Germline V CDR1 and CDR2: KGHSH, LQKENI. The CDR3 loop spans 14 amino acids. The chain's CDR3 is CASSPLAGGETQYL. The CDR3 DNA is TGTGCCAGCTCACCGCTAGCGGGAGGAGAGACCCAGTACCTC.

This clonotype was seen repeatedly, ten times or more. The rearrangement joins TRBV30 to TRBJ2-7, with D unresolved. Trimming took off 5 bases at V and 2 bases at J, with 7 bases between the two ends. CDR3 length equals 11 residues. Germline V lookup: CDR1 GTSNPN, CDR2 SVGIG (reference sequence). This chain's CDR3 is CAWSSTYEQYF. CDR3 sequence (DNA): TGTGCCTGGTCGTCGACCTACGAGCAGTACTTC.

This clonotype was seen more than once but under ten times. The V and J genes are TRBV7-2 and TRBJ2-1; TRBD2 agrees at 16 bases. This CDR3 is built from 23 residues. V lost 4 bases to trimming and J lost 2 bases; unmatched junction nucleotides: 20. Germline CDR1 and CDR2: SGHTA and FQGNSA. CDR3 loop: CASSYQRVGTSGRAVGTYNEQFF. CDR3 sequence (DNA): TGTGCCAGCAGCTACCAAAGGGTGGGGACTAGCGGGAGGGCCGTTGGGACCTACAATGAGCAGTTCTTC.

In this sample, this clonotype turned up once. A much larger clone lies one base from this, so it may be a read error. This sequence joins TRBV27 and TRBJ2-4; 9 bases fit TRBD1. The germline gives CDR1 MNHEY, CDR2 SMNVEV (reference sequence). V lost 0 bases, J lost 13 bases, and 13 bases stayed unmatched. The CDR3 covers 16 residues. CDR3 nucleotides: TGTGCCAGCAGTTTATCGATAGGGACAGGGACCAATGAGCAGTACTTC. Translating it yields CASSLSIGTGTNEQYF.

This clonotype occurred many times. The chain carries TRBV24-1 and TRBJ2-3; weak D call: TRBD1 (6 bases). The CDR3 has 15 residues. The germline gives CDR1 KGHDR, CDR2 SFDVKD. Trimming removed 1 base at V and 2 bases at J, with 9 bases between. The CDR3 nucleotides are TGTGCCACCAGTGATTTTCAGGGGTTCACAGATACGCAGTATTTT. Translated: CATSDFQGFTDTQYF.

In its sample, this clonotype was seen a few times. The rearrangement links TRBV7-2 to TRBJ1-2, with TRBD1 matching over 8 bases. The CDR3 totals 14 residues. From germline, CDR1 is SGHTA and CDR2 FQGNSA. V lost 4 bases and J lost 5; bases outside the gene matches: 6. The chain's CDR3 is CASSYTTGAYGYTF. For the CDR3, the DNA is TGTGCCAGCAGCTACACGACAGGGGCTTATGGCTACACCTTC.

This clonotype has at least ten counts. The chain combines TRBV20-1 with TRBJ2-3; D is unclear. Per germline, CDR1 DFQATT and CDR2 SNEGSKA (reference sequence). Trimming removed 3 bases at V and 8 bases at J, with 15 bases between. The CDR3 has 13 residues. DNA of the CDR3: TGCAGTGCTAGCCGACCCGGGTGGGGTACGCAGTATTTT. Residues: CSASRPGWGTQYF.

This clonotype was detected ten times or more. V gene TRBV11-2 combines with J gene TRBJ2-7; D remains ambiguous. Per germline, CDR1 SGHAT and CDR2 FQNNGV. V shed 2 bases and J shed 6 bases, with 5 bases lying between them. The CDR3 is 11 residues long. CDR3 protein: CASSLLGEQYF. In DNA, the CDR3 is TGTGCCAGCAGCTTATTAGGCGAGCAGTACTTC.

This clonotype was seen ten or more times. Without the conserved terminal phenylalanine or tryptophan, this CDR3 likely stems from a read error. CDR3 sequence: CASSSGPGPSSGANVLTS. The DNA of the CDR3 is TGTGCCAGCAGTTCAGGCCCGGGACCGTCCTCTGGGGCCAACGTCCTGACTTCC. J is TRBJ2-6 and V is TRBV28, with D possibly being TRBD1 or TRBD2 (5 bases each). Trimming removed 4 bases from V and 0 bases from J, with 16 bases in between. Germline loops: CDR1 MDHEN, CDR2 SYDVKM. The CDR3 extends over 18 amino acids.

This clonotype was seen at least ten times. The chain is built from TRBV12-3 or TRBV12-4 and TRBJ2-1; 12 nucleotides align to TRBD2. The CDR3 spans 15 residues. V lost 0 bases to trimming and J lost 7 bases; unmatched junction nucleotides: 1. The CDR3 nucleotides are TGTGCCAGCAGTTTAGCTCTAGCGGGAGGGAATGAGCAGTTCTTC. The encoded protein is CASSLALAGGNEQFF.

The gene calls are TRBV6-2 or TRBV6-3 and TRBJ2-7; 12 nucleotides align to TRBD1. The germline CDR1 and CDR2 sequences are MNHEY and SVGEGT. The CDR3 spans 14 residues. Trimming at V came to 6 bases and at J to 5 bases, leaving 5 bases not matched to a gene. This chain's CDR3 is CASSRDRGLDEQYF. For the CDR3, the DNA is TGTGCCAGCAGCAGGGACAGGGGGCTGGACGAGCAGTACTTC.

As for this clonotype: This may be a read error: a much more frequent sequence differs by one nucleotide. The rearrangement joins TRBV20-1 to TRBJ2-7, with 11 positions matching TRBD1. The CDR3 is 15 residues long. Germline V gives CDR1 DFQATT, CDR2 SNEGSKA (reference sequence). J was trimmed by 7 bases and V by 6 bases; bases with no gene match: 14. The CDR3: CSALVRTGGGGEQYF. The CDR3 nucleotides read TGCAGTGCCCTCGTCCGGACAGGGGGCGGAGGGGAGCAGTACTTC.

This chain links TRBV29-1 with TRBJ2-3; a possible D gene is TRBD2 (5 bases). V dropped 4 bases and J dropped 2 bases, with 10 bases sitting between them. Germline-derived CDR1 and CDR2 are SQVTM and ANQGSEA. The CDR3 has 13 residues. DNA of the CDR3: TGCAGCGTTGTAGACCTAGCCACAGATACGCAGTATTTT. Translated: CSVVDLATDTQYF.